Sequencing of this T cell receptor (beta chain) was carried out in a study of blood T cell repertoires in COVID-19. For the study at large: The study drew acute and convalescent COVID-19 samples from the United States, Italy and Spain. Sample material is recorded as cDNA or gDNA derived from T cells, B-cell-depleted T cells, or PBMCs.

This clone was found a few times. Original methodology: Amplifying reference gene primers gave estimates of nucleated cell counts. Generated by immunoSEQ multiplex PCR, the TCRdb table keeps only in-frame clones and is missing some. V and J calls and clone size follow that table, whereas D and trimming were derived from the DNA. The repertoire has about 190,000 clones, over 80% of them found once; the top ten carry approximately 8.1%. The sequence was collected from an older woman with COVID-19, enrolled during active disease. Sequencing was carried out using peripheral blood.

The CDR3 loop is CASSSQGDTEAFF. The DNA for the CDR3 is TGCGCCAGCAGCTCGCAGGGGGACACTGAAGCTTTCTTT. The rearrangement uses TRBV5-1 and TRBJ1-1, with 7 bases aligning to TRBD1. The CDR3 is 13 residues long. V trimming: 3 bases; J trimming: 3 bases; junction bases outside the gene matches: 2. The germline V gene encodes CDR1 SGHRS and CDR2 YFSETQ.